This passage covers 27 T cell receptor beta chains from one sample sequenced in a study of cytomegalovirus exposure and HLA in healthy donors. Sequenced by immunoSEQ multiplex PCR; TCRdb stores in-frame clones only, minus some. The sample lists around 300,000 clones, around 90% occurring once. Sequenced: PBMCs. All receptors derive from a woman in her twenties or thirties in good health and CMV-seropositive.

The V gene is TRBV7-8, the J gene TRBJ2-5; 8 bases align to TRBD1. V lost 5 bases, J lost 4 bases, and 6 bases stayed unmatched. The germline V gene has CDR1 SGHVS and CDR2 FQNEAQ. This CDR3 region has 14 residues. The CDR3: CASSPTGVLETQYF. DNA for the CDR3: TGTGCCAGCAGCCCGACAGGGGTGCTAGAGACCCAGTACTTC.

This chain connects TRBV28 to TRBJ1-2; possibly TRBD1 for D (5 bases). Deletions cut 8 bases from V and 0 bases from J, with 10 bases between. Looked up from germline, CDR1 is MDHEN and CDR2 is SYDVKM. This CDR3 comprises 13 residues. The CDR3 loop reads CASEARANYGYTF. The CDR3 DNA follows: TGTGCCAGCGAGGCCAGGGCTAACTATGGCTACACCTTC.

This CDR3 is CAWGTGITDEKLFF. Written as DNA, the CDR3 is TGTGCCTGGGGAACAGGGATTACGGATGAAAAACTGTTTTTT. The rearrangement uses TRBV30 and TRBJ1-4; D perhaps matches TRBD1 (6 bases). The germline V gene has CDR1 GTSNPN and CDR2 SVGIG (reference sequence). V was clipped by 5 bases and J by 6 bases, with 16 bases between them. The length of the CDR3 is 14 residues.

Points on this clone: The sample holds other DNA sequences that translate to the same CDR3. The V and J genes are TRBV18 and TRBJ1-1; D unresolved. The CDR3 is 13 amino acids. Germline V CDR1 and CDR2: KGHSH, LQKENI. V lost 2 bases and J lost 0, with 4 bases in between. Written as DNA, the CDR3 is TGTGCCAGCTCACCAGCAATGAACACTGAAGCTTTCTTT. Translated: CASSPAMNTEAFF. Filled out from reference TRBV18 and TRBJ1-1, the complete variable domain reads NAGVMQNPRHLVRRRGQEARLRCSPMKGHSHVYWYRQLPEEGLKFMVYLQKENIIDESGMPKERFSAEFPKEGPSILRIQQVVRGDSAAYFCASSPAMNTEAFFGQGTRLTVV.

The chain has TRBV4-3 and TRBJ1-4, with 7 bases aligning to TRBD1. CDR1 LGHNA and CDR2 YSLEER come from the germline V gene. Germline trimming cut 3 bases from V and 3 bases from J; bases unmatched to any gene: 7. The CDR3 is made up of 16 amino acids. The CDR3 coding sequence is TGCGCCAGCAGCCACGCCCGACAGGGAGCTAATGAAAAACTGTTTTTT. Its translation is CASSHARQGANEKLFF.

The chain couples TRBV4-3 to TRBJ2-3; D not certain. The V gene lost 1 base and the J gene lost 1 base, with 9 bases spanning the gap. The germline CDR1 and CDR2 sequences are LGHNA and YSLEER. CDR3 length equals 15 residues. In DNA form, the CDR3 reads TGCGCCAGCAGCCAAGCAGGATTCCGCACAGATACGCAGTATTTT. This gives the protein CASSQAGFRTDTQYF.

In its sample, this clone was seen a few times. The rearrangement links TRBV5-6 to TRBJ2-7; a possible D gene is TRBD2 (6 bases). Between the trimmed V and J ends, which lost 2 bases and 5 bases, there was a span of 8 bases. The germline CDR1 and CDR2 sequences are SGHDT and YYEEEE. This CDR3 comprises 12 residues. The CDR3 DNA follows: TGTGCCAGCAGCTTCGGACTACACGAGCAGTACTTC. This translates into CASSFGLHEQYF.

The table lists this clone with a few counts. J is TRBJ1-2 and V is TRBV28; D not certain. This CDR3 is built from 13 residues. V lost 5 bases and J lost 8, with 15 bases in between. Germline values: CDR1 MDHEN, CDR2 SYDVKM. CDR3 amino acids: CASSRLRLGGYTF. CDR3 coding DNA: TGTGCCAGCAGTAGACTACGTCTTGGCGGCTACACCTTC.

This chain connects TRBV27 to TRBJ2-1; D may be TRBD1 (8 bases). The V and J ends lost 5 bases and 8 bases respectively, with 10 bases between them. The germline gives CDR1 MNHEY, CDR2 SMNVEV (reference sequence). This CDR3 has 12 residues. The CDR3 coding sequence is TGTGCCAGCAGTACAGGGGGGGATGAGCAGTTCTTC. Its translation is CASSTGGDEQFF.

This chain links TRBV12-5 with TRBJ1-1; the match to TRBD1 covers 7 bases. The germline CDR1 and CDR2 sequences are LGHNT and FRNRAP. The CDR3 covers 16 residues. With 4 bases clipped from V and 4 bases from J, the junction kept 12 bases outside the gene matches. CDR3 sequence (DNA): TGTGCTAGTGGTTCCGGAAGACAGGGAGGGTCCACTGAAGCTTTCTTT. Translated: CASGSGRQGGSTEAFF.

The gene calls are TRBV20-1 and TRBJ1-2; D remains unclear. The CDR3 is made up of 10 amino acids. Per the germline V gene, CDR1 is DFQATT and CDR2 is SNEGSKA (reference sequence). The chain's CDR3 is CRAARDGYTF. The DNA of the CDR3 is TGCAGAGCGGCCCGGGATGGCTACACCTTC.

The V call is TRBV4-3, the J call TRBJ2-7, with D perhaps matching TRBD1 or TRBD2 (5 bases each). The CDR3 extends over 15 amino acids. Germline V gives CDR1 LGHNA, CDR2 YSLEER. Deletions cut 1 base from V and 1 base from J, with 11 bases between. The DNA of the CDR3 is TGCGCCAGCAGCCAAGGTCGGGGCGATTCCTACGAGCAGTACTTC. Its translation: CASSQGRGDSYEQYF.

This chain joins TRBV6-4 and TRBJ1-1, with D unresolved. Trimming removed 0 bases at V and 10 bases at J, with 12 bases between. The CDR3 has 13 residues. CDR1 and CDR2 from the germline V gene are MRHNA and SNTAGT. The CDR3 sequence is CASSDSRLGRAFF. In nucleotides, the CDR3 is TGTGCCAGCAGTGACTCGAGGTTAGGGCGAGCTTTCTTT.

The chain has TRBV11-2 and TRBJ1-1; D is undetermined. The germline gives CDR1 SGHAT, CDR2 FQNNGV. Deletions cut 1 base from V and 0 bases from J, with 3 bases between. CDR3 length equals 13 residues. As DNA, the CDR3 is TGTGCCAGCAGCTTAGGAGTGAACACTGAAGCTTTCTTT. Residues: CASSLGVNTEAFF. Full variable domain (remainder filled in from reference TRBV11-2 and TRBJ1-1): EAGVAQSPRYKIIEKRQSVAFWCNPISGHATLYWYQQILGQGPKLLIQFQNNGVVDDSQLPKDRFSAERLKGVDSTLKIQPAKLEDSAVYLCASSLGVNTEAFFGQGTRLTVV.

V usage is TRBV6-4 and J usage is TRBJ2-3; 8 nucleotides match TRBD2. CDR1 is MRHNA, CDR2 SNTAGT, per germline. V was clipped by 4 bases and J by 2 bases; unmatched bases: 8. The CDR3 spans 16 residues. This CDR3 reads CASSAIAGRFTDTQYF. The CDR3, as DNA: TGTGCCAGCAGTGCGATAGCGGGAAGATTCACAGATACGCAGTATTTT.

The rearrangement links TRBV9 to TRBJ2-7; weak D call: TRBD1 (7 bases). With 0 bases removed from V and 5 bases from J, the gap between germline ends came to 15 bases. CDR1 is SGDLS and CDR2 is YYNGEE in the germline V gene. CDR3 length equals 15 residues. CDR3 in DNA: TGTGCCAGCAGCGTAGGAGGTCAGGGGGGCCACGAGCAGTACTTC. Amino acids: CASSVGGQGGHEQYF. The full variable domain, in which reference TRBV9 and TRBJ2-7 provide the parts outside the CDR3, is DSGVTQTPKHLITATGQRVTLRCSPRSGDLSVYWYQQSLDQGLQFLIQYYNGEERAKGNILERFSAQQFPDLHSELNLSSLELGDSALYFCASSVGGQGGHEQYFGPGTRLTVT.

This chain connects TRBV6-5 to TRBJ1-1; D call uncertain. Trimming removed 5 bases from V and 0 bases from J, with 10 bases in between. The CDR3 has 14 amino acids. Germline V gene sequence: CDR1 MNHEY, CDR2 SVGAGI. The chain's CDR3 is CASSGPGVNTEAFF. The DNA for the CDR3 is TGTGCCAGCAGTGGCCCTGGGGTGAACACTGAAGCTTTCTTT.

This rearrangement joins TRBV4-1 to TRBJ2-7; D is unclear. The CDR3 is 13 amino acids. Germline V gene data show CDR1 as MGHRA and CDR2 as YSYEKL. Trimming left V 4 bases short and J 3 bases short, with 10 bases between. CDR3 in DNA: TGCGCCAGCAGCCCACGACACGGCTACGAGCAGTACTTC. This gives the protein CASSPRHGYEQYF.

This clone was detected a few times. This chain links TRBV6-5 with TRBJ1-4, with a tentative D call TRBD1 (5 bases). V shed 6 bases and J shed 8 bases, with 16 bases lying between them. CDR3 length: 14 amino acids. Germline assignment: CDR1 MNHEY and CDR2 SVGAGI. CDR3 sequence reads: CASSRGRGVEKLFF. The CDR3 bases are TGTGCCAGCAGCCGGGGGAGGGGCGTCGAAAAACTGTTTTTT.

The chain carries TRBV27 and TRBJ1-1; no firm D call. The CDR3 is 14 amino acids. The germline V and J ends were trimmed by 3 bases and 1 base, with 9 bases remaining between them. Germline values: CDR1 MNHEY, CDR2 SMNVEV (reference sequence). The CDR3 region has the DNA TGTGCCAGCAGTTTTAGGCAGGAGAACACTGAAGCTTTCTTT. Amino acids: CASSFRQENTEAFF.

This rearrangement joins TRBV14 to TRBJ2-2; D is undetermined. Germline V gene lookup returns CDR1 SGHDN and CDR2 FVKESK. Trimming cost V 1 base and J 6 bases, with 9 bases left between them. The CDR3 sequence is 14 residues long. The DNA of the CDR3 is TGTGCCAGCAGCCAAGTAGTGGGTTCCGGGGAGCTGTTTTTT. Translating it yields CASSQVVGSGELFF.

This clone came up once. Here the CDR3 reads CASSIGTLFTDTQYF. The CDR3 bases are TGTGCCAGTAGTATTGGGACCCTTTTCACAGATACGCAGTATTTT. The rearrangement uses TRBV19 and TRBJ2-3, with D perhaps TRBD1 or TRBD2 (5 bases each). CDR1 LNHDA and CDR2 SQIVND come from the germline V gene (reference sequence). The CDR3 spans 15 residues. V was shortened by 3 bases and J by 2 bases, with 12 bases between the two germline ends.

The V and J genes are TRBV5-1 and TRBJ2-2, with 10 nucleotides matching TRBD1. Trimming took 1 base from V and 4 from J; bases not matched to a gene: 4. The CDR3 is made up of 16 amino acids. Germline V CDR1 and CDR2: SGHRS, YFSETQ. The CDR3 spells CASSLLGQGSTGELFF. In nucleotides, the CDR3 is TGCGCCAGCAGCTTGTTGGGACAGGGGAGCACCGGGGAGCTGTTTTTT. Combining the CDR3 with reference TRBV5-1 and TRBJ2-2 gives the whole variable domain KAGVTQTPRYLIKTRGQQVTLSCSPISGHRSVSWYQQTPGQGLQFLFEYFSETQRNKGNFPGRFSGRQFSNSRSEMNVSTLELGDSALYLCASSLLGQGSTGELFFGEGSRLTVL.

This clone was seen only a few times. The chain employs TRBV20-1 and TRBJ2-5; no firm D call. Germline V gives CDR1 DFQATT, CDR2 SNEGSKA (reference sequence). This CDR3 has 11 residues. V lost 4 bases and J lost 2, with 5 bases in between. CDR3 coding DNA: TGCAGTGCTAAACCGCAAGAGACCCAGTACTTC. Translated, it gives CSAKPQETQYF.

This clone appeared a few times. Here the CDR3 reads CASSLEGFGYTF. CDR3 bases: TGTGCCAGCAGCTTAGAGGGATTTGGCTACACCTTC. This rearrangement joins TRBV7-9 to TRBJ1-2, with D unresolved. Per the germline V gene, CDR1 is SEHNR and CDR2 is FQNEAQ (reference sequence). Trimming removed 1 base at V and 7 bases at J, with 7 bases between. The CDR3 runs 12 residues. Supplemented by reference TRBV7-9 and TRBJ1-2, the full variable domain reads DTGVSQNPRHKITKRGQNVTFRCDPISEHNRLYWYRQTLGQGPEFLTYFQNEAQLEKSRLLSDRFSAERPKGSFSTLEIQRTEQGDSAMYLCASSLEGFGYTFGSGTRLTVV.

The V call is TRBV4-3, the J call TRBJ1-4; 7 bases are a match to TRBD1. The CDR3 has 18 amino acids. CDR1 LGHNA and CDR2 YSLEER come from the germline V gene. The V segment lost 1 base and the J segment 7 bases; nucleotides outside the gene matches: 15. The CDR3 DNA reads TGCGCCAGCAGCCAAGCTTTGACAGGGAAATCGTATGGTGAAAAACTGTTTTTT. It codes for CASSQALTGKSYGEKLFF.

V is TRBV27 and J is TRBJ2-1; D not resolved. The V end lost 5 bases, the J end lost 4 bases, and 24 bases lay between the germline ends. Germline assignment: CDR1 MNHEY and CDR2 SMNVEV (reference sequence). The CDR3 is made up of 18 amino acids. CDR3 nucleotides: TGTGCCAGCAGTCCTTTAAGAGGCGTGGGAATTAATTACAATGAGCAGTTCTTC. Translation gives CASSPLRGVGINYNEQFF.